This T cell receptor (beta chain) is drawn from a study of long-term antiretroviral therapy in people with HIV. Assay version v3.0 of immunoSEQ was used, and it was run at survey level. Using immunoSEQ multiplex PCR, the repertoire was profiled, and TCRdb retains in-frame clones only, with some absent. The sample consists of over 15,000 clones, around three quarters of them appearing once. The CDR3 length is 15 residues. Germline V lookup: CDR1 SGHRS, CDR2 YFSETQ. With 7 bases clipped from V and 7 bases from J, the junction kept 7 bases outside the gene matches. This clone was found once. The sequence derives from a man aged 50 to 60 with HIV. This chain connects TRBV5-1 to TRBJ2-1, with TRBD2 identical over 14 bases. The starting material was unsorted PBMCs, obtained 2.2 years after starting antiretroviral therapy. The CDR3 nucleotides are TGCGCCAGCGTCCTGACTAGCGGGGGGGCAAATGAGCAGTTCTTC. It is translated as CASVLTSGGANEQFF.